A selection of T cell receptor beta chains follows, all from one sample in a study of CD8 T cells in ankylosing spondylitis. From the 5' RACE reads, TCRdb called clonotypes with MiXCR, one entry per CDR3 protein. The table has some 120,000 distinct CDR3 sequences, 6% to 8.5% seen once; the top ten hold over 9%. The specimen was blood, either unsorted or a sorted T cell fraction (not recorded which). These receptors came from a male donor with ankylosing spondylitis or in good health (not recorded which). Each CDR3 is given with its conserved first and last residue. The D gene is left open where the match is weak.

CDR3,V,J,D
CSVWGSGSSREQYF,TRBV29-1,TRBJ2-7,TRBD2
CASSLFSAPPGGEQFF,TRBV27,TRBJ2-1,NA
CASSPLDTEAFF,TRBV12-3/TRBV12-4,TRBJ1-1,NA
CASSRTDNEQFF,TRBV12-3/TRBV12-4,TRBJ2-1,NA
CAMSPGQGGGYTF,TRBV4-2,TRBJ1-2,TRBD1
CSAETSGEYEQYF,TRBV20-1,TRBJ2-7,TRBD2
CASSFQPYNEQFF,TRBV28,TRBJ2-1,NA
CSATPPAVTSGMYEQYF,TRBV20-1,TRBJ2-7,TRBD2
CASRTGTGGFNEQYF,TRBV6-1,TRBJ2-7,TRBD1
CASSLDGQSYGYTF,TRBV5-1,TRBJ1-2,NA
CAISESGGNQPQHF,TRBV10-3,TRBJ1-5,NA
CASSQLTGGLSYEQYF,TRBV14,TRBJ2-7,TRBD1
CSATPGLAGVYEQYF,TRBV20-1,TRBJ2-7,TRBD2
CSVGTVVTDTQYF,TRBV29-1,TRBJ2-3,NA
CASIGSDRETQYF,TRBV11-1,TRBJ2-5,NA
CASSYAAGGYQETQYF,TRBV5-1,TRBJ2-5,TRBD2
CASSFGGLGGTDTQYF,TRBV7-6,TRBJ2-3,NA
CASSLKGSGGYGYTF,TRBV7-9,TRBJ1-2,NA
CASSLWGTGNTGELFF,TRBV5-1,TRBJ2-2,TRBD1
CASSETGGYEQYF,TRBV11-1,TRBJ2-7,TRBD2
CASSHWSYTDTQYF,TRBV3-1,TRBJ2-3,NA
CASSGSTSGTGELFF,TRBV28,TRBJ2-2,TRBD2
CASSLAGGQQYF,TRBV7-2,TRBJ2-7,TRBD1
CASSQETSFYNEQFF,TRBV4-3,TRBJ2-1,TRBD2
CASSSSGSSGSYEQYF,TRBV5-1,TRBJ2-7,TRBD2
CASSFMDRDNEQFF,TRBV5-1,TRBJ2-1,TRBD1
CAWSVDSNTGELFF,TRBV30,TRBJ2-2,NA
CASSSTGQKIVTQYF,TRBV28,TRBJ2-5,TRBD1
CASSGGGQTYEQYF,TRBV12-3/TRBV12-4,TRBJ2-7,NA
CASSDRGFNEKLFF,TRBV6-1,TRBJ1-4,TRBD1
CASSYRDRGSEQYF,TRBV5-6,TRBJ2-7,TRBD1
CASSQDRRRPMTGKNYGYTF,TRBV14,TRBJ1-2,TRBD1
CSVGGREANYGYTF,TRBV29-1,TRBJ1-2,NA
CAISAQLAGSYNEQFF,TRBV10-3,TRBJ2-1,TRBD2
CASRTGEYGYTF,TRBV12-3/TRBV12-4,TRBJ1-2,NA
CASSPGQGPYYEQYF,TRBV4-1,TRBJ2-7,NA
CASIPTGSSYEQYF,TRBV6-1,TRBJ2-7,NA
CASSRQGENIWAEAFF,TRBV19,TRBJ1-1,TRBD1
CASSRTDNSNQPQHF,TRBV7-9,TRBJ1-5,NA
CASSQDLSYEQYF,TRBV14,TRBJ2-7,NA
CAISDPPGTQYF,TRBV10-3,TRBJ2-5,NA
CASSSPQGGDGYTF,TRBV5-4,TRBJ1-2,NA
CTSSLLSYEQYF,TRBV27,TRBJ2-7,NA
CASSLGTSGFNEQFF,TRBV11-1,TRBJ2-1,TRBD2
CASSEDRGGDTQYF,TRBV5-1,TRBJ2-3,TRBD1
CSASSGGYEQYF,TRBV20-1,TRBJ2-7,NA
CASRAVNQPQHF,TRBV6-2/TRBV6-3,TRBJ1-5,NA